The 11 T cell receptor beta chains reported below all come from one sample, sequenced in a study of cytomegalovirus exposure and HLA in healthy donors. The PCR was carried out with 60 Vbeta primers and 13 Jbeta primers. The protocol was immunoSEQ multiplex PCR, while the TCRdb copy is restricted to in-frame clones and leaves out a portion. Among fewer than 200,000 clones, 84% were seen once, and the ten largest hold around 0.96%. Sequenced input: PBMCs. Source of these receptors: a man younger than 45 in good health and CMV-seronegative.

The chain joins TRBV7-2 to TRBJ2-2; 7 nucleotides align to TRBD1. V was pared by 2 bases and J by 6 bases, with 9 bases of the junction left unmatched. The CDR3 covers 16 residues. Germline CDR1 reads SGHTA; CDR2 reads FQGNSA. The CDR3 region is CASSLRGQVIPGELFF. In DNA form, the CDR3 reads TGTGCCAGCAGCTTAAGAGGACAGGTGATTCCCGGGGAGCTGTTTTTT.

This chain connects TRBV7-2 to TRBJ1-5; D might be TRBD1 (5 bases). Germline values: CDR1 SGHTA, CDR2 FQGNSA. The CDR3 extends over 17 amino acids. V lost 1 base, J lost 2 bases, and 15 bases lay in between. CDR3 residues: CASSLEGSYRGNQPQHF. The CDR3, as DNA: TGTGCCAGCAGCTTAGAGGGGTCATATAGAGGCAATCAGCCCCAGCATTTT. Looking up the rest from reference TRBV7-2 and TRBJ1-5 gives the full variable domain: GAGVSQSPSNKVTEKGKDVELRCDPISGHTALYWYRQSLGQGLEFLIYFQGNSAPDKSGLPSDRFSAERTGGSVSTLTIQRTQQEDSAVYLCASSLEGSYRGNQPQHFGDGTRLSIL.

V gene TRBV6-5 combines with J gene TRBJ1-3, with 8 bases matching TRBD1. Trimming at V came to 4 bases and at J to 4 bases, leaving 9 bases not matched to a gene. The CDR3 runs to 16 residues. From germline, CDR1 is MNHEY and CDR2 SVGAGI. The CDR3 protein is CASSSTRQGNGNTIYF. The CDR3 nucleotides read TGTGCCAGCAGTTCTACACGACAGGGGAACGGAAACACCATATATTTT.

The gene calls are TRBV7-2 and TRBJ2-1, with 7 bases identical to TRBD1. V trimming: 4 bases; J trimming: 0 bases; junction bases outside the gene matches: 3. From germline, CDR1 is SGHTA and CDR2 FQGNSA. This CDR3 is built from 15 residues. The CDR3 coding sequence is TGTGCCAGCAGCTCACAGGGGACCTCCTACAATGAGCAGTTCTTC. Its protein product is CASSSQGTSYNEQFF.

This clone was detected only once. This chain joins TRBV11-2 and TRBJ1-4, with TRBD1 matching 8 bases. This CDR3 spans 15 amino acids. J lost 3 bases, V lost 3 bases, and 3 bases had no gene match. CDR1 SGHAT and CDR2 FQNNGV come from the germline V gene. Here the CDR3 DNA reads TGTGCCAGCAGCTTTGGGGACAGGCCTAATGAAAAACTGTTTTTT. Its translation: CASSFGDRPNEKLFF.

The chain employs TRBV7-8 and TRBJ2-5, with D maybe TRBD1 (6 bases). The CDR3 runs 14 residues. The V end was cut by 4 bases, the J end by 3 bases, with 12 bases between. CDR1 SGHVS and CDR2 FQNEAQ come from the germline V gene. CDR3 nucleotides: TGTGCCAGCAGCTACGACAGGCCTGAAGAGACCCAGTACTTC. Translating it yields CASSYDRPEETQYF.

The chain employs TRBV27 and TRBJ1-5, with 8 nucleotides matching TRBD1. The CDR3 is made up of 14 amino acids. Germline CDR1 reads MNHEY; CDR2 reads SMNVEV (reference sequence). After removal of 5 bases from V and 9 bases from J, the junction contained 9 bases not matched to a gene. The CDR3 DNA reads TGTGCCAGCAGTCCCGGGACAGGTAGATTGCCCCAGCATTTT. Translated, it gives CASSPGTGRLPQHF.

The chain has TRBV6-5 and TRBJ2-7, with D possibly matching TRBD2 (6 bases). This CDR3 region has 16 residues. Trimming took 4 bases from V and 5 from J, leaving 21 bases between them. Germline CDR1 reads MNHEY; CDR2 reads SVGAGI. The DNA of the CDR3 is TGTGCCAGCAGTTCCTTGTATAGCGGAGTCCTTGACGAGCAGTACTTC. Its translation is CASSSLYSGVLDEQYF.

This clone was observed once. The chain couples TRBV11-2 to TRBJ2-1, with TRBD2 matching 10 bases. Germline CDR1 reads SGHAT; CDR2 reads FQNNGV. Trimming at V came to 5 bases and at J to 9 bases, leaving 7 bases not matched to a gene. The CDR3 loop spans 14 amino acids. CDR3 DNA sequence: TGTGCCAGCAGCCCCCTAGCGGGGGCCAGTGAGCAGTTCTTC. Its protein is CASSPLAGASEQFF. The complete variable domain, with remaining parts taken from reference TRBV11-2 and TRBJ2-1, reads EAGVAQSPRYKIIEKRQSVAFWCNPISGHATLYWYQQILGQGPKLLIQFQNNGVVDDSQLPKDRFSAERLKGVDSTLKIQPAKLEDSAVYLCASSPLAGASEQFFGPGTRLTVL.

This clone was found a few times. This sequence joins TRBV6-1 and TRBJ1-1; 8 bases align to TRBD1. After removal of 5 bases from V and 10 bases from J, the junction contained 12 bases not matched to a gene. CDR3 size: 14 residues. CDR1 MNHNS and CDR2 SASEGT come from the germline V gene. For the CDR3, the DNA is TGTGCCAGCAGTACGCCGGGACAGGCAACCCGAGCTTTCTTT. It codes for CASSTPGQATRAFF.

The rearrangement joins TRBV18 to TRBJ2-3; 9 bases are shared with TRBD2. From germline, CDR1 is KGHSH and CDR2 LQKENI. CDR3 length equals 17 residues. With V trimmed by 2 bases and J by 2 bases, 8 bases remained unmatched. As DNA, the CDR3 is TGTGCCAGCTCACCAATGGAGACTAGCGGCGACACAGATACGCAGTATTTT. Translating gives CASSPMETSGDTDTQYF. The full variable domain, with the rest looked up from reference TRBV18 and TRBJ2-3, is NAGVMQNPRHLVRRRGQEARLRCSPMKGHSHVYWYRQLPEEGLKFMVYLQKENIIDESGMPKERFSAEFPKEGPSILRIQQVVRGDSAAYFCASSPMETSGDTDTQYFGPGTRLTVL.